These 12 T cell receptor beta chains were all obtained from the same sample, sequenced in a study of human T cells and chemical hapten exposure. TCRdb processed the RACE reads anew with MiXCR; each CDR3 protein has one entry. The data hold over 65,000 distinct CDR3 sequences, with roughly 12% observed a single time. The time point here: patch test 2, 6 weeks after DPC sensitization. Treatment defined: therapeutic diphenylcyclopropenone sensitization with weekly scalp DPC. The sample in question was whole blood, obtained in connection with sensitization to the hapten diphenylcyclopropenone (DPC). Receptors originate from a man between 18 and 29 years old with alopecia areata. Some clones in this sample may be carry-over from other donors' samples.

V gene TRBV15 combines with J gene TRBJ2-5; TRBD1 might be the D (6 bases). The CDR3 is made up of 14 amino acids. Germline V gene sequence: CDR1 LNHNV, CDR2 YYDKDF (reference sequence). Trimming left V 1 base short and J 4 bases short, with 10 bases between. CDR3: CATSRAVRGETQYF. CDR3 bases: TGTGCCACCAGCAGAGCGGTCAGGGGAGAGACCCAGTACTTC.

The table lists this clonotype with many counts. The genes are TRBV2 and TRBJ2-5, with D uncertain. From germline, CDR1 is SNHLY and CDR2 FYNNEI. This CDR3 has 11 amino acids. Trimming cost V 4 bases and J 2 bases, with 2 bases left between them. The CDR3 spells CASSGQETQYF. The CDR3 coding sequence is TGTGCCAGCAGTGGTCAAGAGACCCAGTACTTC.

This clonotype showed up many times. The rearrangement joins TRBV6-2 or TRBV6-3 to TRBJ2-1, with 14 bases fitting TRBD2. The J segment lost 0 bases and the V segment lost 2 bases, leaving 12 bases of the junction unmatched. The CDR3 has 21 residues. The V gene's germline CDR1 is MNHEY and CDR2 SVGEGT. CDR3 DNA: TGTGCCAGCAGTTACCCGATGGGACTAGCGGGGGTTAAAAGCTCCTACAATGAGCAGTTCTTC. Amino acid sequence: CASSYPMGLAGVKSSYNEQFF.

This clonotype was counted only a few times. The chain is built from TRBV10-1 and TRBJ1-1; D remains unclear. The CDR3 consists of 14 residues. The V gene lost 9 bases and the J gene lost 1 base, with 15 bases spanning the gap. Germline V gene lookup returns CDR1 WNHNN and CDR2 SYGVQD (reference sequence). DNA of the CDR3: TGCGCCAGTAAGGGATCGGACCAGAACACTGAAGCTTTCTTT. It translates to CASKGSDQNTEAFF.

Ten or more counts support this clonotype. CDR3 residues: CASSLRTGPLSGELFF. The CDR3 DNA sequence: TGTGCCAGCAGCTTACGGACGGGACCGTTGAGCGGGGAGCTGTTTTTT. The chain recombines TRBV11-2 with TRBJ2-2; D possibly matches TRBD1 or TRBD2 (5 bases each). The CDR3 runs to 16 residues. The germline gives CDR1 SGHAT, CDR2 FQNNGV. V was cut by 2 bases and J by 7 bases, with 17 bases left in between.

This clonotype was counted at least ten times. This chain uses TRBV7-9 with TRBJ1-4; D uncertain. Looked up from germline, CDR1 is SEHNR and CDR2 is FQNEAQ (reference sequence). Trimming took off 0 bases at V and 8 bases at J, with 7 bases between the two ends. This CDR3 comprises 13 residues. The CDR3 DNA reads TGTGCCAGCAGCTTAGCCAGTCTGGAAAAACTGTTTTTT. It codes for CASSLASLEKLFF.

This clonotype came up many times. This chain joins TRBV5-1 and TRBJ2-2; D may be TRBD2 (6 bases). V lost 0 bases, J lost 3 bases, and 9 bases lay in between. This CDR3 is built from 15 residues. Germline assignment: CDR1 SGHRS and CDR2 YFSETQ. In DNA, the CDR3 is TGCGCCAGCAGCTTGGAAGGCGGGGACACCGGGGAGCTGTTTTTT. It specifies CASSLEGGDTGELFF. The full variable domain, its missing parts supplied by reference TRBV5-1 and TRBJ2-2, is KAGVTQTPRYLIKTRGQQVTLSCSPISGHRSVSWYQQTPGQGLQFLFEYFSETQRNKGNFPGRFSGRQFSNSRSEMNVSTLELGDSALYLCASSLEGGDTGELFFGEGSRLTVL.

This clonotype was counted ten times or more. V is TRBV5-1 and J is TRBJ2-3, with 7 nucleotides matching TRBD1. This CDR3 is built from 14 residues. Per the germline V gene, CDR1 is SGHRS and CDR2 is YFSETQ. The J segment lost 5 bases and the V segment lost 4 bases, leaving 7 bases of the junction unmatched. The CDR3 coding sequence is TGCGCCAGCAGCATCGACAGGGTGTTAGATACGCAGTATTTT. This sequence encodes CASSIDRVLDTQYF.

This sequence joins TRBV6-5 and TRBJ1-1; 9 positions match TRBD1. There are 16 residues in the CDR3. V was clipped by 8 bases and J by 4 bases; unmatched bases: 14. Germline-derived CDR1 and CDR2 are MNHEY and SVGAGI. CDR3 sequence: CASSKQGARGSTEAFF. CDR3 bases: TGTGCCAGCTCAAAACAGGGGGCGCGGGGAAGCACTGAAGCTTTCTTT.

The V call is TRBV4-1, the J call TRBJ2-2; D might be TRBD2 (6 bases). This CDR3 has 15 amino acids. V gave up 1 base and J gave up 3 bases, with 9 bases separating them. CDR1 is MGHRA, CDR2 YSYEKL, per germline. The CDR3 DNA reads TGCGCCAGCAGCCAAGTGGGAGGTGACACCGGGGAGCTGTTTTTT. Protein product: CASSQVGGDTGELFF.

This chain links TRBV29-1 with TRBJ1-3; D unclear. V lost 7 bases and J lost 0, with 7 bases in between. This CDR3 is built from 12 residues. Germline CDR1 SQVTM, CDR2 ANQGSEA. This CDR3 reads CSGRGSGNTIYF. The CDR3 DNA follows: TGCAGCGGTCGGGGCTCTGGAAACACCATATATTTT.

This clonotype has only a few counts. This chain uses TRBV24-1 with TRBJ2-7; no firm D call. V gave up 9 bases and J gave up 4 bases, with 15 bases separating them. This CDR3 has 13 amino acids. Germline assignment: CDR1 KGHDR and CDR2 SFDVKD. CDR3 nucleotides: TGTGCCACCGTAAGCGACCCCCCATACGAGCAGTACTTC. Encoded protein: CATVSDPPYEQYF.